The rows below give T cell receptor beta chains drawn from one sample of a study of T-cell reconstitution after alpha-beta-depleted transplantation in children. Each CDR3 protein gets one entry after TCRdb re-called the PCR reads with MiXCR. This sample has about 460,000 distinct CDR3 sequences; around 13% occur once, and the top ten carry about 5.6%. Sequenced here: PBMCs from the stem cell graft donor, sampled from the stem cell graft. These receptors were obtained from a human donor who donated a stem cell graft to a child with combined immunodeficiency. The CDR3 runs from the conserved cysteine through the conserved F or W. Fields, in order: clone size, V gene, J gene, D gene, CDR3 protein, CDR3 DNA. A D gene is named only where the DNA matches it firmly. Rows give clone size only sometimes, using once, few, many, or a class for an expanded clone.

clone_size: many
v_call: TRBV4-3
j_call: TRBJ1-6
d_call: NA
cdr3_aa: CASSQVNENSPLHF
cdr3_nt: TGCGCCAGCAGCCAAGTGAATGAAAATTCACCCCTCCACTTT

clone_size: few
v_call: TRBV20-1
j_call: TRBJ1-2
d_call: NA
cdr3_aa: CSATARVNYGYTF
cdr3_nt: TGCAGTGCCACGGCGCGGGTTAACTATGGCTACACCTTC

clone_size: NA
v_call: TRBV7-2
j_call: TRBJ2-7
d_call: NA
cdr3_aa: CASSLYLPYEQYF
cdr3_nt: TGTGCCAGCAGCTTATATCTCCCCTACGAGCAGTACTTC

clone_size: many
v_call: TRBV12-3/TRBV12-4
j_call: TRBJ1-5
d_call: NA
cdr3_aa: CASSLRGGNQPQHF
cdr3_nt: TGTGCCAGCAGCTTACGGGGAGGCAATCAGCCCCAGCATTTT

clone_size: NA
v_call: TRBV12-3/TRBV12-4
j_call: TRBJ1-1
d_call: NA
cdr3_aa: CASSLSGFDTEAFF
cdr3_nt: TGTGCCAGCAGTTTATCGGGATTCGACACTGAAGCTTTCTTT

clone_size: many
v_call: TRBV5-1
j_call: TRBJ1-1
d_call: NA
cdr3_aa: CASSPNSIGTEAFF
cdr3_nt: TGCGCCAGCAGCCCGAATAGCATTGGAACTGAAGCTTTCTTT

clone_size: many
v_call: TRBV12-3/TRBV12-4
j_call: TRBJ2-7
d_call: NA
cdr3_aa: CASSPRTDFREQYF
cdr3_nt: TGTGCCAGCAGTCCCCGGACAGATTTTAGGGAGCAGTACTTC

clone_size: NA
v_call: TRBV5-1
j_call: TRBJ2-2
d_call: TRBD2
cdr3_aa: CASSLEGTSGPPVSGELFF
cdr3_nt: TGCGCCAGCAGCTTGGAAGGGACTAGCGGACCCCCCGTGTCCGGGGAGCTGTTTTTT

clone_size: NA
v_call: TRBV3-1
j_call: TRBJ2-7
d_call: NA
cdr3_aa: CASSQDVTEAVQHYEQYF
cdr3_nt: TGTGCCAGCAGCCAAGATGTAACGGAAGCCGTCCAACACTACGAGCAGTACTTC

clone_size: many
v_call: TRBV5-1
j_call: TRBJ2-5
d_call: NA
cdr3_aa: CASSRDLVETQYF
cdr3_nt: TGCGCCAGCAGCCGCGACCTGGTGGAGACCCAGTACTTC

clone_size: NA
v_call: TRBV12-3/TRBV12-4
j_call: TRBJ2-7
d_call: TRBD1
cdr3_aa: CASRAGTGTYEQYF
cdr3_nt: TGTGCCAGCAGGGCCGGGACAGGGACCTACGAGCAGTACTTC

clone_size: many
v_call: TRBV4-3
j_call: TRBJ2-7
d_call: TRBD1
cdr3_aa: CASSQGGGGQGSLEQYF
cdr3_nt: TGCGCCAGCAGCCAAGGGGGAGGGGGACAGGGTTCCCTCGAGCAGTACTTC

clone_size: NA
v_call: TRBV12-3/TRBV12-4
j_call: TRBJ2-1
d_call: TRBD1
cdr3_aa: CASSHSDRDNEQFF
cdr3_nt: TGTGCCAGCAGCCACTCGGACAGGGACAATGAGCAGTTCTTC

clone_size: few
v_call: TRBV7-8
j_call: TRBJ2-7
d_call: NA
cdr3_aa: CASSTSGPAYEQYF
cdr3_nt: TGTGCCAGCAGCACAAGCGGGCCTGCCTACGAGCAGTACTTC

clone_size: NA
v_call: TRBV21-1
j_call: TRBJ2-7
d_call: NA
cdr3_aa: CASSIMSGTSGRPLRGEQYF
cdr3_nt: TGTGCCAGCAGCATTATGAGCGGGACTAGCGGGAGGCCCCTTCGGGGCGAGCAGTACTTC

clone_size: few
v_call: TRBV9
j_call: TRBJ1-1
d_call: NA
cdr3_aa: CASSEGSEANTEAFF
cdr3_nt: TGTGCCAGCAGCGAGGGGAGTGAGGCGAACACTGAAGCTTTCTTT

clone_size: few
v_call: TRBV15
j_call: TRBJ1-2
d_call: TRBD1
cdr3_aa: CATSLIGQGYGYTF
cdr3_nt: TGTGCCACCAGCCTTATCGGACAGGGATATGGCTACACCTTC

clone_size: NA
v_call: TRBV20-1
j_call: TRBJ2-7
d_call: NA
cdr3_aa: CSARLSWLVDYEQYF
cdr3_nt: TGCAGTGCTAGACTTTCATGGCTAGTCGACTACGAGCAGTACTTC

clone_size: many
v_call: TRBV29-1
j_call: TRBJ2-1
d_call: NA
cdr3_aa: CSVGLFMSSYNEQFF
cdr3_nt: TGCAGCGTTGGTTTATTTATGAGCTCCTACAATGAGCAGTTCTTC

clone_size: large
v_call: TRBV7-2
j_call: TRBJ2-1
d_call: NA
cdr3_aa: CASSPEMDSGGYNEQFF
cdr3_nt: TGTGCCAGCAGCCCCGAGATGGACTCCGGCGGGTACAATGAGCAGTTCTTC

clone_size: few
v_call: TRBV28
j_call: TRBJ1-2
d_call: NA
cdr3_aa: CASSFTGAQGNYGYTF
cdr3_nt: TGTGCCAGCAGTTTTACGGGAGCTCAGGGTAACTATGGCTACACCTTC

clone_size: NA
v_call: TRBV20-1
j_call: TRBJ2-6
d_call: NA
cdr3_aa: CSARTPGSGANVLTF
cdr3_nt: TGCAGTGCTAGGACCCCAGGGTCTGGGGCCAACGTCCTGACTTTC

clone_size: few
v_call: TRBV30
j_call: TRBJ2-3
d_call: NA
cdr3_aa: CAWTFREDTQYF
cdr3_nt: TGTGCCTGGACTTTCCGGGAGGATACGCAGTATTTT

clone_size: NA
v_call: TRBV5-6
j_call: TRBJ2-3
d_call: TRBD2
cdr3_aa: CASSRGGHPGDTQYF
cdr3_nt: TGTGCCAGCAGCCGCGGGGGTCACCCCGGGGATACGCAGTATTTT

clone_size: few
v_call: TRBV9
j_call: TRBJ2-7
d_call: TRBD1
cdr3_aa: CASATGTEAYEQYF
cdr3_nt: TGTGCCAGCGCCACCGGGACAGAAGCCTACGAGCAGTACTTC

clone_size: many
v_call: TRBV7-2
j_call: TRBJ2-1
d_call: NA
cdr3_aa: CASSLPQPDEQFF
cdr3_nt: TGTGCCAGCAGCTTACCCCAGCCGGATGAGCAGTTCTTC

clone_size: NA
v_call: TRBV7-2
j_call: TRBJ2-5
d_call: TRBD2
cdr3_aa: CASSLQSGRGNEETQYF
cdr3_nt: TGTGCCAGCAGCTTACAATCGGGGCGGGGGAACGAAGAGACCCAGTACTTC

clone_size: many
v_call: TRBV7-8
j_call: TRBJ2-5
d_call: NA
cdr3_aa: CASSFGRVWETQYF
cdr3_nt: TGTGCCAGCAGCTTTGGACGAGTTTGGGAGACCCAGTACTTC

clone_size: many
v_call: TRBV12-3/TRBV12-4
j_call: TRBJ2-2
d_call: TRBD2
cdr3_aa: CASSLTGTSAGELFF
cdr3_nt: TGTGCCAGCAGTTTAACCGGGACTAGCGCCGGGGAGCTGTTTTTT

clone_size: NA
v_call: TRBV3-1
j_call: TRBJ2-1
d_call: NA
cdr3_aa: CASSQGNQVNEQFF
cdr3_nt: TGTGCCAGCAGCCAAGGTAATCAAGTCAATGAGCAGTTCTTC

clone_size: few
v_call: TRBV7-2
j_call: TRBJ2-7
d_call: TRBD2
cdr3_aa: CASSLAPSGGPYEQYF
cdr3_nt: TGTGCCAGCAGCTTAGCCCCTAGCGGGGGGCCCTACGAGCAGTACTTC

clone_size: NA
v_call: TRBV20-1
j_call: TRBJ2-3
d_call: NA
cdr3_aa: CSARPPDRYTQYF
cdr3_nt: TGCAGTGCTAGACCGCCCGACAGATATACGCAGTATTTT

clone_size: NA
v_call: TRBV4-3
j_call: TRBJ2-7
d_call: TRBD1
cdr3_aa: CASSQGAGTGAAYEQYF
cdr3_nt: TGCGCCAGCAGCCAAGGGGCAGGGACAGGGGCGGCCTACGAGCAGTACTTC

clone_size: many
v_call: TRBV20-1
j_call: TRBJ1-4
d_call: NA
cdr3_aa: CSARGEKLFF
cdr3_nt: TGCAGTGCTAGAGGTGAAAAACTGTTTTTT

clone_size: NA
v_call: TRBV7-9
j_call: TRBJ2-2
d_call: NA
cdr3_aa: CASRGRTEDTGELFF
cdr3_nt: TGTGCCAGCCGCGGGCGGACAGAGGACACCGGGGAGCTGTTTTTT

clone_size: many
v_call: TRBV5-1
j_call: TRBJ2-5
d_call: NA
cdr3_aa: CASSLNGGQETQYF
cdr3_nt: TGCGCCAGCAGCTTGAATGGGGGTCAAGAGACCCAGTACTTC

clone_size: few
v_call: TRBV5-1
j_call: TRBJ2-5
d_call: TRBD2
cdr3_aa: CASSVSLAGAQETQYF
cdr3_nt: TGCGCCAGCAGCGTGTCACTAGCGGGGGCTCAAGAGACCCAGTACTTC

clone_size: many
v_call: TRBV20-1
j_call: TRBJ2-1
d_call: TRBD1
cdr3_aa: CSARDQGVEYNEQFF
cdr3_nt: TGCAGTGCTAGAGATCAGGGGGTAGAATACAATGAGCAGTTCTTC

clone_size: NA
v_call: TRBV20-1
j_call: TRBJ2-1
d_call: TRBD2
cdr3_aa: CRARAKGLAGASSYNEQFF
cdr3_nt: TGCAGGGCTAGAGCTAAGGGCTTAGCGGGGGCGAGCTCCTACAATGAGCAGTTCTTC

clone_size: many
v_call: TRBV12-3/TRBV12-4
j_call: TRBJ2-3
d_call: TRBD2
cdr3_aa: CASTSTSGSTDTQYF
cdr3_nt: TGTGCCAGCACCTCGACTAGCGGGAGCACAGATACGCAGTATTTT

clone_size: few
v_call: TRBV5-1
j_call: TRBJ2-5
d_call: TRBD2
cdr3_aa: CASSLAGTSGQETQYF
cdr3_nt: TGCGCCAGCAGCTTGGCCGGGACTAGCGGTCAAGAGACCCAGTACTTC

clone_size: NA
v_call: TRBV11-3
j_call: TRBJ2-7
d_call: TRBD2
cdr3_aa: CASSPGAGGRASHEQYF
cdr3_nt: TGTGCCAGCAGCCCGGGGGCCGGCGGGAGGGCCAGCCACGAGCAGTACTTC

clone_size: NA
v_call: TRBV6-1
j_call: TRBJ2-3
d_call: NA
cdr3_aa: CASRPGTLSPGTQYF
cdr3_nt: TGTGCCAGCAGGCCCGGGACGCTATCCCCCGGTACGCAGTATTTT

clone_size: few
v_call: TRBV5-6
j_call: TRBJ1-1
d_call: NA
cdr3_aa: CASSLGVGSEAFF
cdr3_nt: TGTGCCAGCAGCTTGGGGGTGGGGAGTGAAGCTTTCTTT

clone_size: NA
v_call: TRBV12-3/TRBV12-4
j_call: TRBJ1-2
d_call: NA
cdr3_aa: CASSHRQERGYTF
cdr3_nt: TGTGCCAGCAGTCACCGACAGGAACGCGGCTACACCTTC

clone_size: NA
v_call: TRBV7-9
j_call: TRBJ2-7
d_call: NA
cdr3_aa: CASSLVGAEQYF
cdr3_nt: TGTGCCAGCAGCTTAGTAGGGGCAGAGCAGTACTTC

clone_size: many
v_call: TRBV9
j_call: TRBJ2-5
d_call: NA
cdr3_aa: CASSTPSQETQYF
cdr3_nt: TGTGCCAGCAGCACACCTTCTCAAGAGACCCAGTACTTC

clone_size: few
v_call: TRBV29-1
j_call: TRBJ2-1
d_call: TRBD2
cdr3_aa: CSVIGTSGLNEQFF
cdr3_nt: TGCAGCGTTATTGGGACTAGCGGACTTAATGAGCAGTTCTTC

clone_size: few
v_call: TRBV12-3/TRBV12-4
j_call: TRBJ2-7
d_call: NA
cdr3_aa: CASSLKGPSYEQYF
cdr3_nt: TGTGCCAGCAGTTTAAAAGGGCCCTCCTACGAGCAGTACTTC

clone_size: NA
v_call: TRBV11-3
j_call: TRBJ1-2
d_call: TRBD1
cdr3_aa: CASSSWTGNYGYTF
cdr3_nt: TGTGCCAGCAGCTCCTGGACAGGGAACTATGGCTACACCTTC

clone_size: NA
v_call: TRBV12-3/TRBV12-4
j_call: TRBJ2-7
d_call: TRBD2
cdr3_aa: CASSLGIRAGGQYEQYF
cdr3_nt: TGTGCCAGCAGTTTAGGGATCCGAGCGGGGGGACAATACGAGCAGTACTTC

clone_size: NA
v_call: TRBV3-1
j_call: TRBJ2-2
d_call: NA
cdr3_aa: CASSQRPTGELFF
cdr3_nt: TGTGCCAGCAGTCAACGACCCACCGGGGAGCTGTTTTTT

clone_size: few
v_call: TRBV5-5
j_call: TRBJ2-7
d_call: TRBD1
cdr3_aa: CASSWDRQYYEQYF
cdr3_nt: TGTGCCAGCAGCTGGGACAGGCAATACTACGAGCAGTACTTC

clone_size: NA
v_call: TRBV24-1
j_call: TRBJ2-2
d_call: NA
cdr3_aa: CATSDLQGSDTGELFF
cdr3_nt: TGTGCCACCAGTGATCTCCAGGGTTCTGACACCGGGGAGCTGTTTTTT

clone_size: few
v_call: TRBV29-1
j_call: TRBJ1-1
d_call: TRBD1
cdr3_aa: CSVDPLDRGSEAFF
cdr3_nt: TGCAGCGTTGACCCCCTCGACAGGGGCAGTGAAGCTTTCTTT